The clone carrying this T cell receptor (beta chain) has just a few counts. After thawing and overnight rest, PBMC were stained with GMM-loaded CD1B tetramer, viability dye and anti-CD3 for sorting. The lipid loaded on the CD1B tetramers was C32 glucose monomycolate from Rhodococcus equi. The entry originates in a study of T cells in tuberculosis. Germline lookup yields CDR1 SGHTA and CDR2 FQGNSA. V lost 5 bases and J 3 bases, leaving 13 bases between the germline ends. This CDR3 has 14 residues. Only in-frame clones appear in the TCRdb table, and some are missing; sequencing was by immunoSEQ multiplex PCR. Among about 59,000 clones listed, 81% were seen once.

This TCR came from an adult woman with latent tuberculosis. The chain combines TRBV7-2 with TRBJ1-1; D possibly corresponds to TRBD1 (6 bases). The material sequenced was CD1b-GMM tetramer-negative cells sorted from PBMCs. The CDR3 nucleotides read TGTGCCAGCAGCCCTCAGGGGCTCGACACTGAAGCTTTCTTT. It translates to CASSPQGLDTEAFF.